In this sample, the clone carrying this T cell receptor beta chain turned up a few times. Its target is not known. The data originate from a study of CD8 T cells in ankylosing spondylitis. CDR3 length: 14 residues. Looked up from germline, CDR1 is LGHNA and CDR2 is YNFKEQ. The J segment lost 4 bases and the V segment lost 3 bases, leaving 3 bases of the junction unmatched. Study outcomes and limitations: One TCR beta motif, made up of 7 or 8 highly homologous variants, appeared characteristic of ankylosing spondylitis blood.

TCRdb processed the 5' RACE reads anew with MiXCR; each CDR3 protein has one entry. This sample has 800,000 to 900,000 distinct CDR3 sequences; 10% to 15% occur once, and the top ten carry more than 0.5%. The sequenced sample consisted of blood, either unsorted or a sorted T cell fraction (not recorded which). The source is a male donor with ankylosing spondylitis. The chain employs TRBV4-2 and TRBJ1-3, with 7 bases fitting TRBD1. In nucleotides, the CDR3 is TGTGCCAGCAGCCAGACAGGGCAAGGAAACACCATATATTTT. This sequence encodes CASSQTGQGNTIYF.